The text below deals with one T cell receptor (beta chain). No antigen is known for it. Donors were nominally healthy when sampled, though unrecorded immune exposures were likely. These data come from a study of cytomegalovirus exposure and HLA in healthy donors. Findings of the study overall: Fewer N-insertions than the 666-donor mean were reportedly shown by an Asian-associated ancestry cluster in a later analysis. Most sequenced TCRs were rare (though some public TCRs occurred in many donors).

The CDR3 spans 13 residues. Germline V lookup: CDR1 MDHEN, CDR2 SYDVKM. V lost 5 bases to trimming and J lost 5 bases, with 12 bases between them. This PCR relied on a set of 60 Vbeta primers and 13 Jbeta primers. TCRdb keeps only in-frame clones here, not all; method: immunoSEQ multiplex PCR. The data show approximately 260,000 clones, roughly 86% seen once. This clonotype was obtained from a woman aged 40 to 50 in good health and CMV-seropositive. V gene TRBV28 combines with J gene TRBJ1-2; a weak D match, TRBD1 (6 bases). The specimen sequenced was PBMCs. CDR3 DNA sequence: TGTGCCAGCAGTCTGAGGGGGAATTATGGCTACACCTTC. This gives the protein CASSLRGNYGYTF.